Given below is one T cell receptor beta chain in context. The CDR3 has 14 residues. Germline CDR1 and CDR2: SGHNT and YENEEA. The V segment lost 4 bases and the J segment 2 bases; nucleotides outside the gene matches: 5. Methods used by the authors: How many nucleated cells were present was estimated from reference gene primer amplification. This table comes from immunoSEQ multiplex PCR, and its TCRdb copy is limited to in-frame clones, with some not included. V, J and clone size were drawn from that table, and D and trimming were deduced from the DNA. The sample carries over 75,000 clones, approximately 90% recorded once. The sample is drawn from a study of blood T cell repertoires in COVID-19. Turning to the study itself: Acute-phase and convalescent COVID-19 samples originated in the United States, Italy and Spain. PBMCs, B-cell-depleted T cells, or T cells provided the cDNA or gDNA that made up the material.

This receptor was taken from a human donor with COVID-19, enrolled during active disease. The donor label of this sample is uncertain. The sequencing sample was made of peripheral blood. The rearrangement uses TRBV11-3 and TRBJ2-7, with 7 bases aligning to TRBD1. The CDR3 DNA follows: TGTGCCAGCAGCTCCGCGGACAGGCCCTACGAGCAGTACTTC. It is translated as CASSSADRPYEQYF.